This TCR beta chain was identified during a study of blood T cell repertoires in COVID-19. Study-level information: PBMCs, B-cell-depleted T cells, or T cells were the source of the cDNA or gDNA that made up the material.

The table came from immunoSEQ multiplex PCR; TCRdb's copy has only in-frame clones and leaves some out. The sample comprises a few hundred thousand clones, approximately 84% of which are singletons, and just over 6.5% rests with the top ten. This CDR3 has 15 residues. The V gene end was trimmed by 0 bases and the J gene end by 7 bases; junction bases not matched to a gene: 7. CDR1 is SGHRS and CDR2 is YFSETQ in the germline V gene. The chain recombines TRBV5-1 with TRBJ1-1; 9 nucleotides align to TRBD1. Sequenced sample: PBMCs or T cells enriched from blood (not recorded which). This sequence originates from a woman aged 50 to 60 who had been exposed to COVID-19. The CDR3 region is CASSLDGTGLGEAFF. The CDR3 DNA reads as TGCGCCAGCAGCTTGGATGGGACAGGGCTAGGTGAAGCTTTCTTT.